The 18 T cell receptor beta chains presented below share a single source sample, sequenced in a study of blood T cell repertoires in COVID-19. TCRdb keeps only in-frame clones here, not all; method: immunoSEQ multiplex PCR. The sample includes a few hundred thousand clones, about 91% of them seen just once. The sample comprised PBMCs or T cells enriched from blood (not recorded which). Receptors were obtained from a woman under 30 who had recovered from COVID-19.

This clone was found once. CDR3 bases: TGTGCCAGCAGTGATTACAGGGGTCGGGAGACCCAGTACTTC. This sequence encodes CASSDYRGRETQYF. V usage is TRBV25-1 and J usage is TRBJ2-5, with TRBD1 matching 7 bases. The J segment lost 5 bases and the V segment lost 3 bases, leaving 6 bases of the junction unmatched. This CDR3 is built from 14 residues. CDR1 and CDR2 from the germline V gene are MGHDK and SYGVNS.

This chain connects TRBV27 to TRBJ2-1, with D hard to call. Trimming removed 5 bases from V and 4 bases from J, with 9 bases in between. This CDR3 is 13 amino acids long. The V gene's germline CDR1 is MNHEY and CDR2 SMNVEV (reference sequence). For the CDR3, the DNA is TGTGCCAGCAGTCCTGGGCCGTACAATGAGCAGTTCTTC. Translation: CASSPGPYNEQFF.

This clone was detected a few times. The chain employs TRBV5-6 and TRBJ1-1; D unresolved. Germline CDR1 SGHDT, CDR2 YYEEEE. This CDR3 is 11 amino acids long. Deletions cut 4 bases from V and 7 bases from J, with 8 bases between. CDR3 bases: TGTGCCAGCAGCCGACAAGTTGAAGCTTTCTTT. Translated: CASSRQVEAFF.

The V call is TRBV19, the J call TRBJ1-2; unclear D gene. The ends were cut back, 7 bases at V and 4 bases at J, with 13 bases in the middle. The CDR3 has 13 residues. Per the germline V gene, CDR1 is LNHDA and CDR2 is SQIVND (reference sequence). CDR3 sequence reads: CASKDLGGYGYTF. The CDR3 coding sequence is TGTGCCAGTAAAGACCTTGGAGGCTATGGCTACACCTTC.

V gene TRBV19 combines with J gene TRBJ2-2; a possible D gene is TRBD2 (5 bases). CDR3 length equals 16 residues. Germline V gene sequence: CDR1 LNHDA, CDR2 SQIVND (reference sequence). Trimming cost V 1 base and J 6 bases, with 15 bases left between them. The CDR3 region is CASSIAANMRAGELFF. In DNA, the CDR3 is TGTGCCAGTAGTATAGCGGCGAACATGAGGGCCGGGGAGCTGTTTTTT.

The rearrangement links TRBV7-3 to TRBJ2-7; the match to TRBD1 covers 7 bases. The length of the CDR3 is 15 residues. The V and J ends lost 4 bases and 1 base, in that order; junction bases with no gene match: 7. Germline V lookup: CDR1 SGHTA, CDR2 FQGTGA. The CDR3: CASSSFTQGSYEQYF. The CDR3 DNA reads TGTGCCAGCAGCTCATTTACACAGGGGTCCTACGAGCAGTACTTC.

CDR3 coding DNA: TGTGCCAGCAGCTTACTAGCGAGCCCTACGGCCCAGTACTTC. As protein: CASSLLASPTAQYF. The V gene is TRBV9, the J gene TRBJ2-5; 7 bases are shared with TRBD2. CDR3 size: 14 residues. J lost 9 bases, V lost 4 bases, and 12 bases had no gene match. The V gene's germline CDR1 is SGDLS and CDR2 YYNGEE.

The rearrangement links TRBV5-4 to TRBJ2-5, with 8 positions matching TRBD2. With V trimmed by 6 bases and J by 2 bases, 12 bases remained unmatched. CDR1 is SGHNT and CDR2 is YYREEE in the germline V gene (reference sequence). The length of the CDR3 is 16 residues. The chain's CDR3 is CASKRGSGGLQETQYF. The CDR3 DNA reads TGTGCCAGCAAACGCGGGAGCGGGGGCCTACAAGAGACCCAGTACTTC.

V usage is TRBV19 and J usage is TRBJ1-3; 7 nucleotides align to TRBD1. This CDR3 is built from 14 residues. J gave up 0 bases and V 9 bases, and 5 bases lay outside the gene matches. Germline V gene data show CDR1 as LNHDA and CDR2 as SQIVND (reference sequence). The CDR3 region has the DNA TGTGCCAGCGCGACAGGGCACTCTGGAAACACCATATATTTT. It yields the protein CASATGHSGNTIYF.

This chain joins TRBV19 and TRBJ2-3, with 7 bases identical to TRBD2. There are 15 residues in the CDR3. The germline gives CDR1 LNHDA, CDR2 SQIVND (reference sequence). Trimming took 5 bases from V and 0 from J; bases not matched to a gene: 5. CDR3 in amino acids: CASSPLAASTDTQYF. The CDR3 coding sequence is TGTGCCAGTAGTCCCCTAGCGGCTAGCACAGATACGCAGTATTTT.

The chain recombines TRBV27 with TRBJ1-2; unclear D gene. The germline V and J ends were trimmed by 5 bases and 7 bases, with 20 bases remaining between them. CDR3 length: 15 amino acids. The germline V gene has CDR1 MNHEY and CDR2 SMNVEV (reference sequence). The CDR3 is CASSPRGSRESGYTF. The CDR3 DNA sequence: TGTGCCAGCAGTCCCCGGGGTTCAAGGGAGAGTGGCTACACCTTC.

The chain is built from TRBV7-8 and TRBJ2-1; D ambiguous. There are 15 residues in the CDR3. V lost 3 bases and J lost 4, with 13 bases in between. Germline CDR1 SGHVS, CDR2 FQNEAQ. The CDR3 sequence is CASSFQRGSYNEQFF. The DNA of the CDR3 is TGTGCCAGCAGCTTCCAGCGTGGATCATACAATGAGCAGTTCTTC.

The chain has TRBV7-9 and TRBJ1-1; D unclear. The length of the CDR3 is 13 residues. The germline V gene encodes CDR1 SEHNR and CDR2 FQNEAQ (reference sequence). V was cut by 5 bases and J by 1 base, with 8 bases left in between. CDR3 sequence reads: CASSLAGNTEAFF. CDR3 nucleotides: TGTGCCAGCAGCCTGGCGGGGAACACTGAAGCTTTCTTT.

This clone is a singleton in its sample. This chain links TRBV5-8 with TRBJ2-5; TRBD2 agrees at 9 bases. The CDR3 contains 16 residues. Germline values: CDR1 SGHTS, CDR2 YDEGEE. The junction had 10 bases not matched to a gene; V was cut back by 4 bases and J by 3 bases. CDR3: CASSPASGGPEETQYF. The CDR3 coding sequence is TGTGCCAGCAGCCCGGCCAGCGGGGGGCCTGAAGAGACCCAGTACTTC.

CDR3 bases: TGTGCCAGCAGCTCCTATGAACAGGGGGAGGCGTTCTTC. As protein: CASSSYEQGEAFF. V is TRBV11-2 and J is TRBJ2-1; 8 bases fit TRBD1. V lost 4 bases and J lost 15; bases outside the gene matches: 11. The V gene's germline CDR1 is SGHAT and CDR2 FQNNGV. The CDR3 covers 13 residues.

The V gene is TRBV6-5, the J gene TRBJ2-3; 10 bases align to TRBD2. The CDR3 runs 16 residues. V was pared by 3 bases and J by 2 bases, with 5 bases of the junction left unmatched. CDR1 is MNHEY and CDR2 is SVGAGI in the germline V gene. The CDR3 reads CASSYTSGENTDTQYF. The CDR3 nucleotides read TGTGCCAGCAGTTATACTAGCGGGGAGAACACAGATACGCAGTATTTT.

This clone was counted between two and nine times. Here the CDR3 reads CASSFGTGGMSDGYTF. The CDR3 bases are TGTGCCAGCAGTTTCGGGACAGGGGGAATGTCGGATGGCTACACCTTC. This chain links TRBV6-2 or TRBV6-3 with TRBJ1-2; 11 nucleotides match TRBD1. This CDR3 has 16 residues. V dropped 4 bases and J dropped 6; count of bases not matched to a gene: 10. Per the germline V gene, CDR1 is MNHEY and CDR2 is SVGEGT.

J is TRBJ1-5 and V is TRBV12-3 or TRBV12-4; D not certain. CDR3 length: 13 residues. V lost 7 bases to trimming and J lost 7 bases, with 14 bases between them. The CDR3 protein is CASTSREAQPQHF. In DNA form, the CDR3 reads TGTGCCAGCACCTCAAGGGAGGCGCAGCCCCAGCATTTT.